Below, 14 T cell receptor beta chains from the same sample are listed, as sequenced in a study of radiotherapy plus CTLA-4 blockade in lung cancer. The assay was immunoSEQ multiplex PCR, and TCRdb's table has in-frame clones only and misses some. Found here are 60,000 to 70,000 clones, around 83% of them singletons; the top ten hold less than 5%. Sequenced material: peripheral blood, taken from a patient treated with radiotherapy plus ipilimumab. These receptors originate from a human donor with non-small cell lung cancer who had a partial response to radiotherapy plus ipilimumab.

Details on this clone: Other DNA variants within this sample encode the same CDR3. This rearrangement joins TRBV11-2 to TRBJ2-3; a weak D match, TRBD2 (5 bases). V lost 1 base and J 3 bases, leaving 5 bases between the germline ends. This CDR3 comprises 13 residues. Per germline, CDR1 SGHAT and CDR2 FQNNGV. The CDR3 here is CASSLAGTDTQYF. The CDR3 DNA follows: TGTGCCAGCAGCTTAGCGGGGACAGATACGCAGTATTTT.

CDR3 sequence (DNA): TGTGCCAGCAGCCAACCCCGACAGGGCTCAACTAGCAATCAGCCCCAGCATTTT. It yields the protein CASSQPRQGSTSNQPQHF. The gene calls are TRBV14 and TRBJ1-5; TRBD1 matches at 7 bases. Germline loops: CDR1 SGHDN, CDR2 FVKESK. V lost 2 bases, J lost 0 bases, and 10 bases stayed unmatched. This CDR3 region has 18 residues.

The V call is TRBV7-3, the J call TRBJ2-2; 12 nucleotides line up with TRBD2. The CDR3 has 16 residues. The germline V gene encodes CDR1 SGHTA and CDR2 FQGTGA. Trimming removed 4 bases from V and 5 bases from J; junction bases left unmatched: 5. The CDR3 DNA reads as TGTGCCAGCAGCTCCCAACTAGCGGGAGGAACCGGGGAGCTGTTTTTT. Translated, it gives CASSSQLAGGTGELFF.

This chain joins TRBV18 and TRBJ2-3; TRBD1 aligns across 9 bases. This CDR3 contains 12 residues. The germline CDR1 and CDR2 sequences are KGHSH and LQKENI. V dropped 3 bases and J dropped 11; count of bases not matched to a gene: 3. The CDR3, as DNA: TGTGCCAGCTCACCGCGGACAGGGGAGCAGTATTTT. Amino acid sequence: CASSPRTGEQYF.

This clone was counted once. The chain recombines TRBV9 with TRBJ1-3; D is unclear. V was shortened by 4 bases and J by 2 bases, with 13 bases between the two germline ends. This CDR3 has 15 residues. Germline CDR1 SGDLS, CDR2 YYNGEE. The CDR3 region is CASSRATGTGNTIYF. DNA of the CDR3: TGTGCCAGCAGCCGAGCAACGGGAACTGGAAACACCATATATTTT.

This clone showed up just a few times. CDR3 residues: CASSRRQSNNQPQHF. The CDR3 DNA follows: TGCGCCAGCAGCCGTCGACAGAGCAACAATCAGCCCCAGCATTTT. V gene TRBV5-1 combines with J gene TRBJ1-5; D perhaps matches TRBD1 (5 bases). The CDR3 spans 15 residues. Between the trimmed V and J ends, which lost 4 bases and 3 bases, there was a span of 14 bases. CDR1 and CDR2 from the germline V gene are SGHRS and YFSETQ.

The chain carries TRBV18 and TRBJ2-1; 7 bases line up with TRBD2. V trimming: 3 bases; J trimming: 2 bases; junction bases outside the gene matches: 4. CDR1 and CDR2 from the germline V gene are KGHSH and LQKENI. The CDR3 runs 15 residues. This CDR3 reads CASSPAGVAYNEQFF. In DNA, the CDR3 is TGTGCCAGCTCACCCGCGGGGGTCGCCTACAATGAGCAGTTCTTC.

The chain links TRBV5-1 to TRBJ2-5; D may be TRBD1 (8 bases). This CDR3 spans 14 amino acids. Trimming pared 6 bases from V and 6 bases from J, leaving 18 bases between. The germline V gene encodes CDR1 SGHRS and CDR2 YFSETQ. This CDR3 reads CASTPGGGGKTQYF. The DNA for the CDR3 is TGCGCCAGCACCCCAGGGGGCGGGGGAAAGACCCAGTACTTC.

The count of this clone is one. The chain recombines TRBV7-9 with TRBJ2-2; maybe TRBD2 (6 bases). Trimming removed 5 bases from V and 2 bases from J, with 21 bases in between. The CDR3 has 18 amino acids. In germline, CDR1 is SEHNR, CDR2 FQNEAQ (reference sequence). CDR3 bases: TGTGCCAGCAGCCCGGGTTACGGACCCGGGGGAAACACCGGGGAGCTGTTTTTT. Amino acids: CASSPGYGPGGNTGELFF.

The chain employs TRBV29-1 and TRBJ1-1; 7 bases agree with TRBD1. The CDR3 runs 12 residues. Losses at the gene ends were 5 bases for V and 4 bases for J; bases not matched to a gene: 4. CDR1 and CDR2 (germline): SQVTM, ANQGSEA. The CDR3 reads CSVLRDSTEAFF. The CDR3 DNA sequence: TGCAGCGTTTTGCGGGACAGCACTGAAGCTTTCTTT. The full variable domain, with the rest looked up from reference TRBV29-1 and TRBJ1-1, is SAVISQKPSRDICQRGTSLTIQCQVDSQVTMMFWYRQQPGQSLTLIATANQGSEATYESGFVIDKFPISRPNLTFSTLTVSNMSPEDSSIYLCSVLRDSTEAFFGQGTRLTVV.

V gene TRBV29-1 combines with J gene TRBJ2-7, with D maybe TRBD2 (5 bases). Trimming shortened V by 7 bases and J by 0 bases, and 22 bases separated the two germline ends. From germline, CDR1 is SQVTM and CDR2 ANQGSEA. The CDR3 consists of 16 residues. The CDR3 loop is CSAYLVGDRSSYEQYF. For the CDR3, the DNA is TGCAGCGCTTACTTGGTCGGGGATAGGAGCTCCTACGAGCAGTACTTC.

V and J are TRBV5-6 and TRBJ1-2; D is perhaps TRBD1 (6 bases). V was clipped by 3 bases and J by 4 bases, with 16 bases between them. Germline V gene data show CDR1 as SGHDT and CDR2 as YYEEEE. CDR3 length equals 15 residues. The CDR3 spells CASSSRGAGPYGYTF. The CDR3, as DNA: TGTGCCAGCAGCTCTCGGGGGGCCGGACCCTATGGCTACACCTTC.

The genes are TRBV5-1 and TRBJ2-7, with 12 bases that match TRBD2. The CDR3 covers 14 residues. V was pared by 4 bases and J by 6 bases, with 5 bases of the junction left unmatched. Germline CDR1 reads SGHRS; CDR2 reads YFSETQ. CDR3 region: CASSPGLAGGEQYF. CDR3 bases: TGCGCCAGCAGCCCGGGACTAGCGGGCGGCGAGCAGTACTTC.

V and J are TRBV19 and TRBJ2-5; TRBD1 is a possible D gene (5 bases). The V gene lost 6 bases and the J gene lost 4 bases, with 9 bases spanning the gap. This CDR3 region has 12 residues. The germline CDR1 and CDR2 sequences are LNHDA and SQIVND (reference sequence). CDR3 coding DNA: TGTGCCAGTAGACAGGCCGGAGAGACCCAGTACTTC. Translating it yields CASRQAGETQYF.